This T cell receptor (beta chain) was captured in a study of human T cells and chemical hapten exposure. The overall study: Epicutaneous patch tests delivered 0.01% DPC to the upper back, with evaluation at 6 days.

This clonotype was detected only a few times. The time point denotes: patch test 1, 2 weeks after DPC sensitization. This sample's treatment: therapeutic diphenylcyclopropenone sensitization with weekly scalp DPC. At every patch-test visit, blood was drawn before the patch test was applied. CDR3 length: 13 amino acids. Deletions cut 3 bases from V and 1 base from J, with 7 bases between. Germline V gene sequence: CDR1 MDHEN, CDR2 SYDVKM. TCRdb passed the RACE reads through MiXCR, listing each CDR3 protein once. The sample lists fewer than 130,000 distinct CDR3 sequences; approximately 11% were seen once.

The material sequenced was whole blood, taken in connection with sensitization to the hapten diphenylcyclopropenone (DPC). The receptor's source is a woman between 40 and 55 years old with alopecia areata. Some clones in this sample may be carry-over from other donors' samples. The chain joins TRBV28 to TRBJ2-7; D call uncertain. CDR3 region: CASSFSPSYEQYF. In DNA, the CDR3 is TGTGCCAGCAGTTTTTCTCCTTCCTACGAGCAGTACTTC.